This TCR beta chain was observed in a study of blood T cell repertoires in COVID-19. About the study: The cDNA or gDNA used as material had been derived from T cells, B-cell-depleted T cells, or PBMCs.

The V gene lost 3 bases and the J gene lost 6 bases, with 16 bases spanning the gap. The CDR3 runs to 15 residues. The germline CDR1 and CDR2 sequences are SGDLS and YYNGEE. Assay: immunoSEQ multiplex PCR; the TCRdb copy retains only in-frame clones and omits some. The sample contains 250,000 to 300,000 clones, under 90% of which appear only once. The source of this sequence is a woman in her sixties with active or convalescent COVID-19. The chain uses TRBV9 and TRBJ2-1; D is uncertain. What was sequenced was peripheral blood. In nucleotides, the CDR3 is TGTGCCAGCAGCGGTGCGGTGCTAGAAATCAATGAGCAGTTCTTC. Protein: CASSGAVLEINEQFF.